This TCR beta chain was recorded in a study of HIV-infected patients and healthy controls. Concerning this clonotype: Its antigen is still unknown.

CDR3 length: 13 residues. Germline V gene sequence: CDR1 SGHTA, CDR2 FQGNSA. J gave up 2 bases and V 3 bases, and 0 bases lay outside the gene matches. Antiretroviral therapy had run roughly three months, about 14 weeks, before follow-up blood collection. The repertoire came from unfractionated whole blood and reflected all unsorted peripheral T cells. Overall study results and limits: Size-matched repertoire data failed to replicate the apparent Gini index recovery after therapy in HIV-infected patients.

cDNA was made from approximately 500 ng RNA using alpha and beta constant primers. Alpha and beta chain libraries were made separately by chain-specific third strand synthesis with multiplexing indices. An approximately 23-cycle PCR with P5s and P7 primers followed a short adapter-adding first PCR. TCRdb used MiXCR to reprocess the 5' RACE reads, holding one entry per CDR3 protein. The data contain roughly 18,000 distinct CDR3 sequences, 8.5% to 9% of them singletons. This receptor was identified in an adult with HIV infection. Sequencing used blood, obtained during antiretroviral therapy. This chain connects TRBV7-2 to TRBJ2-7, with TRBD1 matching over 8 bases. The CDR3 protein is CASSLTGAYEQYF. CDR3 coding DNA: TGTGCCAGCAGCTTGACAGGGGCCTACGAGCAGTACTTC. The full variable domain, its missing parts supplied by reference TRBV7-2 and TRBJ2-7, is GAGVSQSPSNKVTEKGKDVELRCDPISGHTALYWYRQSLGQGLEFLIYFQGNSAPDKSGLPSDRFSAERTGGSVSTLTIQRTQQEDSAVYLCASSLTGAYEQYFGPGTRLTVT.